The subject of this entry is one TCR beta chain. Sequencing used immunoSEQ multiplex PCR; TCRdb keeps in-frame clones, though not all of them. The sample consists of roughly 79,000 clones, just over 90% of them appearing once. Between the trimmed V and J ends, which lost 8 bases and 8 bases, there was a span of 18 bases. Germline loops: CDR1 LNHDA, CDR2 SQIVND (reference sequence). The CDR3 consists of 13 residues. The source of the sample is a study of T cell changes during pregnancy in multiple sclerosis. Specimen: peripheral blood, collected in the second trimester of pregnancy. The clonotype comes from a female donor in good health, enrolled as a control in a pregnancy study. V gene TRBV19 combines with J gene TRBJ1-2, with unresolved D. The DNA of the CDR3 is TGTGCCAGTTCTCACGGGTACGACCACGGCTACACCTTC. Protein: CASSHGYDHGYTF. The whole variable domain, filled in from reference TRBV19 and TRBJ1-2, reads DGGITQSPKYLFRKEGQNVTLSCEQNLNHDAMYWYRQDPGQGLRLIYYSQIVNDFQKGDIAEGYSVSREKKESFPLTVTSAQKNPTAFYLCASSHGYDHGYTFGSGTRLTVV.